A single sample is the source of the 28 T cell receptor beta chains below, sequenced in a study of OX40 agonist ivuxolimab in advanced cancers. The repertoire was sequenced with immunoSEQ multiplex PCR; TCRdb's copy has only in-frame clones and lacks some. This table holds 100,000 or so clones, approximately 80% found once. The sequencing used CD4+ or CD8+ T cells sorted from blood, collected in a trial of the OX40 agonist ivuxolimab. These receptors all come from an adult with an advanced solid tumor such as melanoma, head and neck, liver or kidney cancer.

The CDR3 coding sequence is TGCGCCAGCAGCCCAGGGACTAGCGCCCACACAGATACGCAGTATTTT. Its translation is CASSPGTSAHTDTQYF. The chain has TRBV5-1 and TRBJ2-3; 10 bases are a match to TRBD2. The CDR3 is 16 amino acids. The germline gives CDR1 SGHRS, CDR2 YFSETQ. V lost 4 bases to trimming and J lost 2 bases; unmatched junction nucleotides: 7.

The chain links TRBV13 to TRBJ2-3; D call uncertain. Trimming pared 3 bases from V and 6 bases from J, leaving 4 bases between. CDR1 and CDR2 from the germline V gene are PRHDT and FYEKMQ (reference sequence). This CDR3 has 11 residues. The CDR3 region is CASSFRDTQYF. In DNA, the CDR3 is TGTGCCAGCAGCTTCCGGGATACGCAGTATTTT.

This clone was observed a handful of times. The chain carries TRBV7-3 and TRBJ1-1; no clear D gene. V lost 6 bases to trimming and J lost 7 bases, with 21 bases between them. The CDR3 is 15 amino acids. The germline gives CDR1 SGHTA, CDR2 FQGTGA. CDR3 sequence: CASRPPPADCSEAFF. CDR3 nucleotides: TGTGCCAGCAGACCCCCTCCGGCGGATTGTAGTGAAGCTTTCTTT. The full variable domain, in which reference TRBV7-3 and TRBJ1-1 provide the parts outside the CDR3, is GAGVSQTPSNKVTEKGKYVELRCDPISGHTALYWYRQSLGQGPEFLIYFQGTGAADDSGLPNDRFFAVRPEGSVSTLKIQRTERGDSAVYLCASRPPPADCSEAFFGQGTRLTVV.

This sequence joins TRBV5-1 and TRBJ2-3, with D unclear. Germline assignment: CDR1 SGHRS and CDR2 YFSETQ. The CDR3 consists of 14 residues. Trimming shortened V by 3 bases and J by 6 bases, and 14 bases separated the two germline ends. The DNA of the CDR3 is TGCGCCAGCAGCTCCTCCCCACATCAGGATACGCAGTATTTT. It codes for CASSSSPHQDTQYF.

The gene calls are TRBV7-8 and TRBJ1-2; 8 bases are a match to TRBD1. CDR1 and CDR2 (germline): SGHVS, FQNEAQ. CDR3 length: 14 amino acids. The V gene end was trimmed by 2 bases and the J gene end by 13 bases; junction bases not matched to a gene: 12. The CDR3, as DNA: TGTGCCAGCAGCTTAATTGTGGGACAGGCCGCGGGCACCTTC. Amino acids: CASSLIVGQAAGTF.

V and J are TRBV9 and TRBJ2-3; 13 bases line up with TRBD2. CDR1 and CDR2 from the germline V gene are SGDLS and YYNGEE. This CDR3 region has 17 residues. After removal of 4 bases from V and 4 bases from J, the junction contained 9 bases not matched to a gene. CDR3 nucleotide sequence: TGTGCCAGCAGCCAAACTAGCGGGGGGGTAAGGGCAGATACGCAGTATTTT. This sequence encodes CASSQTSGGVRADTQYF.

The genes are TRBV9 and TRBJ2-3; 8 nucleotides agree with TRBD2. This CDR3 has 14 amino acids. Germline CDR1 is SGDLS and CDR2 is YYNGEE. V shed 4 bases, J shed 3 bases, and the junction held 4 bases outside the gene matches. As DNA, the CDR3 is TGTGCCAGCAGCTCCGGGGGGGTTACAGATACGCAGTATTTT. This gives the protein CASSSGGVTDTQYF.

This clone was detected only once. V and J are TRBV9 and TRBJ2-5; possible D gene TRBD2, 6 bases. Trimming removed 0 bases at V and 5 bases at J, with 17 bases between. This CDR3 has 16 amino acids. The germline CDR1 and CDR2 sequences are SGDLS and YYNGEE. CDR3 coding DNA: TGTGCCAGCAGCGTAGTGGGACGGGGGAGCGGGGAGACCCAGTACTTC. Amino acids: CASSVVGRGSGETQYF.

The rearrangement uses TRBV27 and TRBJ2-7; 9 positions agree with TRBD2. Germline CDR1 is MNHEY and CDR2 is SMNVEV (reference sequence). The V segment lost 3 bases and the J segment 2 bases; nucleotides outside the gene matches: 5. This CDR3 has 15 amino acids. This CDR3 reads CASSFGGGATYEQYF. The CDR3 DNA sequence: TGTGCCAGCAGTTTCGGCGGGGGGGCCACCTACGAGCAGTACTTC.

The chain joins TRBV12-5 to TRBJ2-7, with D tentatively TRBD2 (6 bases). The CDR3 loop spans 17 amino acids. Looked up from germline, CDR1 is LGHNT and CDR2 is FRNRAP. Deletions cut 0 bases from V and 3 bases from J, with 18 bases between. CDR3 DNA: TGTGCTAGTGGTTTGGTACGACCCGGGAGAGAAGACTACGAGCAGTACTTC. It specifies CASGLVRPGREDYEQYF.

CDR3 bases: TGCGCCAGCAGCTTGTCAGGGGAAGGTGGCTACACCTTC. It specifies CASSLSGEGGYTF. The chain couples TRBV5-1 to TRBJ1-2, with D possibly being TRBD1 (6 bases). V was clipped by 1 base and J by 7 bases, with 11 bases between them. The length of the CDR3 is 13 residues. Germline values: CDR1 SGHRS, CDR2 YFSETQ.

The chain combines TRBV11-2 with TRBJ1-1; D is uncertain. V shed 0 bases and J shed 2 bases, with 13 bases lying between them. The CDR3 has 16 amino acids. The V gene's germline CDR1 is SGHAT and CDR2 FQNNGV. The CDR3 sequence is CASSLDLRRSNTEAFF. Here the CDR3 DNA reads TGTGCCAGCAGCTTAGATCTTAGACGGTCAAACACTGAAGCTTTCTTT.

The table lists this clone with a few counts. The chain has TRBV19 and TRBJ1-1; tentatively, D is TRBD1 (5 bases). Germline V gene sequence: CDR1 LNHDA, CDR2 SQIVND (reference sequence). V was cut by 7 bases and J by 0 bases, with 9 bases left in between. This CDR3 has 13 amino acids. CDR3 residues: CASKGLMNTEAFF. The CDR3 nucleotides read TGTGCCAGTAAGGGGCTAATGAACACTGAAGCTTTCTTT. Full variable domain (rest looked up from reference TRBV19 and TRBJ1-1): DGGITQSPKYLFRKEGQNVTLSCEQNLNHDAMYWYRQDPGQGLRLIYYSQIVNDFQKGDIAEGYSVSREKKESFPLTVTSAQKNPTAFYLCASKGLMNTEAFFGQGTRLTVV.

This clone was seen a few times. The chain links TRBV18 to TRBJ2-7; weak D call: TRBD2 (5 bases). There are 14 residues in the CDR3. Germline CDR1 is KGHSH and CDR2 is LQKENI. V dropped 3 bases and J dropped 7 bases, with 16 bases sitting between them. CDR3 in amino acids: CASSPNLAGWEQYF. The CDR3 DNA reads TGTGCCAGCTCACCTAACCTTGCGGGTTGGGAGCAGTACTTC.

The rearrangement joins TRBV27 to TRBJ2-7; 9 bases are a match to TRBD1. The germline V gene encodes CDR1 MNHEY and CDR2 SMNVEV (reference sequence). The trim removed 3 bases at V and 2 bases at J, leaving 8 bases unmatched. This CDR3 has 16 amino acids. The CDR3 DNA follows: TGTGCCAGCAGTTTCTTACCGGGACAGGGAACCTACGAGCAGTACTTC. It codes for CASSFLPGQGTYEQYF.

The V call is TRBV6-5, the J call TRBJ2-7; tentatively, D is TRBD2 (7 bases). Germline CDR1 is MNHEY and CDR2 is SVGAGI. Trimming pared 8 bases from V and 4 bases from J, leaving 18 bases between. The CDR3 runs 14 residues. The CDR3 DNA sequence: TGTGCCAGCCGGCCCGGGGGGCCCCTTTACGAGCAGTACTTC. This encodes CASRPGGPLYEQYF.

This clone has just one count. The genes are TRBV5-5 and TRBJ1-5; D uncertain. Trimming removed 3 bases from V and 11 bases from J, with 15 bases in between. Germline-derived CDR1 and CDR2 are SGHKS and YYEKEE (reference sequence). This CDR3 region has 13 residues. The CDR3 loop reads CASSSISGDTQHF. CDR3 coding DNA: TGTGCCAGCAGCTCCATTTCGGGCGACACCCAGCATTTT.

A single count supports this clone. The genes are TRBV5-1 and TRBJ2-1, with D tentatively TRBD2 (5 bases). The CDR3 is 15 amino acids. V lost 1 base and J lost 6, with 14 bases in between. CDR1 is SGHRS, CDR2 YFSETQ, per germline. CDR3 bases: TGCGCCAGCAGCTTGAACTCGGTGGCGGGCAATGAGCAGTTCTTC. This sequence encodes CASSLNSVAGNEQFF.

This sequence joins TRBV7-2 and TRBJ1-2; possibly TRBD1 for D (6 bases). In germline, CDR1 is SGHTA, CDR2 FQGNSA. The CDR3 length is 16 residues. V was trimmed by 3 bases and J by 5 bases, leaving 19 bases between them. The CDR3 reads CASSFPPTGGRYGYTF. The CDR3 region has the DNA TGTGCCAGCAGCTTCCCACCGACAGGAGGGAGGTATGGCTACACCTTC.

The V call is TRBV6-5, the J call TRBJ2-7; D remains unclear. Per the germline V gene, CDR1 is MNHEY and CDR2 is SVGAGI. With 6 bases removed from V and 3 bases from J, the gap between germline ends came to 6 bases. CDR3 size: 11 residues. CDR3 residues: CASRRYYEQYF. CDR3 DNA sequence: TGTGCCAGCAGGCGTTACTACGAGCAGTACTTC.

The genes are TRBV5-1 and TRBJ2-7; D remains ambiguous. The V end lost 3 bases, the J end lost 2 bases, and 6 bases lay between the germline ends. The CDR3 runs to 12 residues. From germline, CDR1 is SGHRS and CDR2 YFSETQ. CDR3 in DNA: TGCGCCAGCAGCTCTCCTCCCTACGAGCAGTACTTC. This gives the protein CASSSPPYEQYF.

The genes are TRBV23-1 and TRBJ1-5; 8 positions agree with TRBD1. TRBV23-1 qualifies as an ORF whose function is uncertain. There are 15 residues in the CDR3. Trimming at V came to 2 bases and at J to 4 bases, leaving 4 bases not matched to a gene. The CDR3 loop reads CASSQGTGYNQPQHF. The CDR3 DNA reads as TGCGCCAGCAGTCAAGGGACAGGTTATAATCAGCCCCAGCATTTT.

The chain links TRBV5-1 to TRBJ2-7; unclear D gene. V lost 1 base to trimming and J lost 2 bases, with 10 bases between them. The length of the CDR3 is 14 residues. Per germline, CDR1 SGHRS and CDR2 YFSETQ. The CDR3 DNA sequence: TGCGCCAGCAGCTTGTCTGTGGGAACCTACGAGCAGTACTTC. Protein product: CASSLSVGTYEQYF.

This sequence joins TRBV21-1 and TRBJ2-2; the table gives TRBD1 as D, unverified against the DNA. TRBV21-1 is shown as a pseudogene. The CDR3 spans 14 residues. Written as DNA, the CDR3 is TGTCCCCCCGGGGGACAGGGGGCTGCCGGGGAGCTGTTTTTT. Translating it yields CPPGGQGAAGELFF.

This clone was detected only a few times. The CDR3 DNA is TGTGCCAGCAGCTCCGGAGAAGTCACCATATATTTT. This codes for CASSSGEVTIYF. This sequence joins TRBV7-9 and TRBJ1-3; D unclear. The CDR3 is made up of 12 amino acids. Germline V gene sequence: CDR1 SEHNR, CDR2 FQNEAQ (reference sequence). Trimming pared 4 bases from V and 9 bases from J, leaving 10 bases between.

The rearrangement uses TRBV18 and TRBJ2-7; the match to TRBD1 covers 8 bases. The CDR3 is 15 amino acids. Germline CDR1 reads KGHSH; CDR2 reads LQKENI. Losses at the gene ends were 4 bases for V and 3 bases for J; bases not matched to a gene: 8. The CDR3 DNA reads TGTGCCAGCTCACGAGCACAGGGGGTGGGCTACGAGCAGTACTTC. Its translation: CASSRAQGVGYEQYF.

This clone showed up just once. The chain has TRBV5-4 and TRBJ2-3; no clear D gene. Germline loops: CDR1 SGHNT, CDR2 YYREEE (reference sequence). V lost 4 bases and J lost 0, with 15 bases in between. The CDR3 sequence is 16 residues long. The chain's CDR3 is CASSPGRAGSTDTQYF. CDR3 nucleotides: TGTGCCAGCAGCCCTGGCCGAGCTGGAAGCACAGATACGCAGTATTTT.

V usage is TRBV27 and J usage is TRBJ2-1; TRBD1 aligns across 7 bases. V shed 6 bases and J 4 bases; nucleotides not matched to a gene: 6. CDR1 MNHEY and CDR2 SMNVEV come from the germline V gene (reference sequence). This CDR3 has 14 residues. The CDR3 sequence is CASRAGGSYNEQFF. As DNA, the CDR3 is TGTGCCAGCAGGGCAGGGGGATCGTACAATGAGCAGTTCTTC.